The entry below gives a single TCR beta chain sequence along with its context. Reverse transcription of roughly 0.5 to 1 ug RNA was performed with random hexamers. TCRdb re-called the immunoSEQ multiplex PCR reads with MiXCR, one entry per CDR3 protein. The data hold around 120,000 distinct CDR3 sequences, with 85% to 95% observed a single time. This entry is derived from a study of CD8 T cells in Susac syndrome. Sequencing of TCR beta drew on CD8+ and CD4+ T cells from blood. The multiple sclerosis control group was made up of treatment-naive patients with stable or active relapsing-remitting disease. V shed 7 bases and J shed 4 bases, with 16 bases lying between them. Germline V gene sequence: CDR1 SQVTM, CDR2 ANQGSEA. The CDR3 has 13 amino acids.

The source of this sequence is a human donor with multiple sclerosis. This chain uses TRBV29-1 with TRBJ1-2, with D perhaps TRBD1 (6 bases). Sequencing used CD4+ T cells from PBMCs. DNA for the CDR3: TGCAGCGCCTCCCGGACAGCCACCTATGGCTACACCTTC. Residues: CSASRTATYGYTF.